A selection of T cell receptor beta chains follows, all from one sample in a study of technical replicates of blood from several donors. The data were produced by immunoSEQ multiplex PCR, yet TCRdb's version contains in-frame clones alone and is incomplete. The sample shows approximately 94,000 clones, about 96% of them seen only once. The sequenced material came from T cells isolated from PBMCs. These receptor sequences come from a human donor in good health. CDR3s include the opening cysteine and the closing phenylalanine or tryptophan. Fields, in order: V gene, CDR3 length, clone size, CDR3 protein. The size of a clone is reported for some rows only, either as once, few or many, or as a class for expanded clones.

TRBV28 15 - CASSLLRETTDTQYF
TRBV7-9 15 - CASSLYGDSNQPQHF
TRBV6-5 14 once CASSYSGDSYEQYF
TRBV5-6 17 - CASSTIDGGVNNEKLFF
TRBV29-1 13 - CSVNTGGTDTQYF
TRBV10-3 16 - CAISRTGGATNEKLFF
TRBV7-8 15 - CASSSSRSINYGYTF
TRBV19 17 - CASSMEGGSHVPDGYTF
TRBV4-3 14 - CASSQSGTGYGYTF
TRBV18 12 - CASSPGYGELFF
TRBV27 18 - CASSFQSGETGGNEKLFF
TRBV4-3 15 - CASSQDGAATDTQYF
TRBV19 17 - CASSTLRVGENTGELFF
TRBV30 14 - CAWSSGRGEETQYF
TRBV6-6 16 - CASRAPTGTLNTEAFF
TRBV10-2 16 - CASSRGLAGIQETQYF
TRBV4-1 14 - CASSLLQGTDTQYF
TRBV29-1 13 - CSAEYPGMDGYTF
TRBV28 13 - CASSQITRETQYF
TRBV7-9 13 - CASSLEGLTEQYF
TRBV7-3 13 - CASSLYGGYGYTF
TRBV5-1 17 - CASSLGPSGRVPDTQYF
TRBV6-1 15 - CASSWARLAEYEQYF
TRBV19 12 once CASRRNEEKLFF
TRBV25-1 13 - CASSYRGPYEQYF
TRBV9 13 once CASSGSRGNEQFF